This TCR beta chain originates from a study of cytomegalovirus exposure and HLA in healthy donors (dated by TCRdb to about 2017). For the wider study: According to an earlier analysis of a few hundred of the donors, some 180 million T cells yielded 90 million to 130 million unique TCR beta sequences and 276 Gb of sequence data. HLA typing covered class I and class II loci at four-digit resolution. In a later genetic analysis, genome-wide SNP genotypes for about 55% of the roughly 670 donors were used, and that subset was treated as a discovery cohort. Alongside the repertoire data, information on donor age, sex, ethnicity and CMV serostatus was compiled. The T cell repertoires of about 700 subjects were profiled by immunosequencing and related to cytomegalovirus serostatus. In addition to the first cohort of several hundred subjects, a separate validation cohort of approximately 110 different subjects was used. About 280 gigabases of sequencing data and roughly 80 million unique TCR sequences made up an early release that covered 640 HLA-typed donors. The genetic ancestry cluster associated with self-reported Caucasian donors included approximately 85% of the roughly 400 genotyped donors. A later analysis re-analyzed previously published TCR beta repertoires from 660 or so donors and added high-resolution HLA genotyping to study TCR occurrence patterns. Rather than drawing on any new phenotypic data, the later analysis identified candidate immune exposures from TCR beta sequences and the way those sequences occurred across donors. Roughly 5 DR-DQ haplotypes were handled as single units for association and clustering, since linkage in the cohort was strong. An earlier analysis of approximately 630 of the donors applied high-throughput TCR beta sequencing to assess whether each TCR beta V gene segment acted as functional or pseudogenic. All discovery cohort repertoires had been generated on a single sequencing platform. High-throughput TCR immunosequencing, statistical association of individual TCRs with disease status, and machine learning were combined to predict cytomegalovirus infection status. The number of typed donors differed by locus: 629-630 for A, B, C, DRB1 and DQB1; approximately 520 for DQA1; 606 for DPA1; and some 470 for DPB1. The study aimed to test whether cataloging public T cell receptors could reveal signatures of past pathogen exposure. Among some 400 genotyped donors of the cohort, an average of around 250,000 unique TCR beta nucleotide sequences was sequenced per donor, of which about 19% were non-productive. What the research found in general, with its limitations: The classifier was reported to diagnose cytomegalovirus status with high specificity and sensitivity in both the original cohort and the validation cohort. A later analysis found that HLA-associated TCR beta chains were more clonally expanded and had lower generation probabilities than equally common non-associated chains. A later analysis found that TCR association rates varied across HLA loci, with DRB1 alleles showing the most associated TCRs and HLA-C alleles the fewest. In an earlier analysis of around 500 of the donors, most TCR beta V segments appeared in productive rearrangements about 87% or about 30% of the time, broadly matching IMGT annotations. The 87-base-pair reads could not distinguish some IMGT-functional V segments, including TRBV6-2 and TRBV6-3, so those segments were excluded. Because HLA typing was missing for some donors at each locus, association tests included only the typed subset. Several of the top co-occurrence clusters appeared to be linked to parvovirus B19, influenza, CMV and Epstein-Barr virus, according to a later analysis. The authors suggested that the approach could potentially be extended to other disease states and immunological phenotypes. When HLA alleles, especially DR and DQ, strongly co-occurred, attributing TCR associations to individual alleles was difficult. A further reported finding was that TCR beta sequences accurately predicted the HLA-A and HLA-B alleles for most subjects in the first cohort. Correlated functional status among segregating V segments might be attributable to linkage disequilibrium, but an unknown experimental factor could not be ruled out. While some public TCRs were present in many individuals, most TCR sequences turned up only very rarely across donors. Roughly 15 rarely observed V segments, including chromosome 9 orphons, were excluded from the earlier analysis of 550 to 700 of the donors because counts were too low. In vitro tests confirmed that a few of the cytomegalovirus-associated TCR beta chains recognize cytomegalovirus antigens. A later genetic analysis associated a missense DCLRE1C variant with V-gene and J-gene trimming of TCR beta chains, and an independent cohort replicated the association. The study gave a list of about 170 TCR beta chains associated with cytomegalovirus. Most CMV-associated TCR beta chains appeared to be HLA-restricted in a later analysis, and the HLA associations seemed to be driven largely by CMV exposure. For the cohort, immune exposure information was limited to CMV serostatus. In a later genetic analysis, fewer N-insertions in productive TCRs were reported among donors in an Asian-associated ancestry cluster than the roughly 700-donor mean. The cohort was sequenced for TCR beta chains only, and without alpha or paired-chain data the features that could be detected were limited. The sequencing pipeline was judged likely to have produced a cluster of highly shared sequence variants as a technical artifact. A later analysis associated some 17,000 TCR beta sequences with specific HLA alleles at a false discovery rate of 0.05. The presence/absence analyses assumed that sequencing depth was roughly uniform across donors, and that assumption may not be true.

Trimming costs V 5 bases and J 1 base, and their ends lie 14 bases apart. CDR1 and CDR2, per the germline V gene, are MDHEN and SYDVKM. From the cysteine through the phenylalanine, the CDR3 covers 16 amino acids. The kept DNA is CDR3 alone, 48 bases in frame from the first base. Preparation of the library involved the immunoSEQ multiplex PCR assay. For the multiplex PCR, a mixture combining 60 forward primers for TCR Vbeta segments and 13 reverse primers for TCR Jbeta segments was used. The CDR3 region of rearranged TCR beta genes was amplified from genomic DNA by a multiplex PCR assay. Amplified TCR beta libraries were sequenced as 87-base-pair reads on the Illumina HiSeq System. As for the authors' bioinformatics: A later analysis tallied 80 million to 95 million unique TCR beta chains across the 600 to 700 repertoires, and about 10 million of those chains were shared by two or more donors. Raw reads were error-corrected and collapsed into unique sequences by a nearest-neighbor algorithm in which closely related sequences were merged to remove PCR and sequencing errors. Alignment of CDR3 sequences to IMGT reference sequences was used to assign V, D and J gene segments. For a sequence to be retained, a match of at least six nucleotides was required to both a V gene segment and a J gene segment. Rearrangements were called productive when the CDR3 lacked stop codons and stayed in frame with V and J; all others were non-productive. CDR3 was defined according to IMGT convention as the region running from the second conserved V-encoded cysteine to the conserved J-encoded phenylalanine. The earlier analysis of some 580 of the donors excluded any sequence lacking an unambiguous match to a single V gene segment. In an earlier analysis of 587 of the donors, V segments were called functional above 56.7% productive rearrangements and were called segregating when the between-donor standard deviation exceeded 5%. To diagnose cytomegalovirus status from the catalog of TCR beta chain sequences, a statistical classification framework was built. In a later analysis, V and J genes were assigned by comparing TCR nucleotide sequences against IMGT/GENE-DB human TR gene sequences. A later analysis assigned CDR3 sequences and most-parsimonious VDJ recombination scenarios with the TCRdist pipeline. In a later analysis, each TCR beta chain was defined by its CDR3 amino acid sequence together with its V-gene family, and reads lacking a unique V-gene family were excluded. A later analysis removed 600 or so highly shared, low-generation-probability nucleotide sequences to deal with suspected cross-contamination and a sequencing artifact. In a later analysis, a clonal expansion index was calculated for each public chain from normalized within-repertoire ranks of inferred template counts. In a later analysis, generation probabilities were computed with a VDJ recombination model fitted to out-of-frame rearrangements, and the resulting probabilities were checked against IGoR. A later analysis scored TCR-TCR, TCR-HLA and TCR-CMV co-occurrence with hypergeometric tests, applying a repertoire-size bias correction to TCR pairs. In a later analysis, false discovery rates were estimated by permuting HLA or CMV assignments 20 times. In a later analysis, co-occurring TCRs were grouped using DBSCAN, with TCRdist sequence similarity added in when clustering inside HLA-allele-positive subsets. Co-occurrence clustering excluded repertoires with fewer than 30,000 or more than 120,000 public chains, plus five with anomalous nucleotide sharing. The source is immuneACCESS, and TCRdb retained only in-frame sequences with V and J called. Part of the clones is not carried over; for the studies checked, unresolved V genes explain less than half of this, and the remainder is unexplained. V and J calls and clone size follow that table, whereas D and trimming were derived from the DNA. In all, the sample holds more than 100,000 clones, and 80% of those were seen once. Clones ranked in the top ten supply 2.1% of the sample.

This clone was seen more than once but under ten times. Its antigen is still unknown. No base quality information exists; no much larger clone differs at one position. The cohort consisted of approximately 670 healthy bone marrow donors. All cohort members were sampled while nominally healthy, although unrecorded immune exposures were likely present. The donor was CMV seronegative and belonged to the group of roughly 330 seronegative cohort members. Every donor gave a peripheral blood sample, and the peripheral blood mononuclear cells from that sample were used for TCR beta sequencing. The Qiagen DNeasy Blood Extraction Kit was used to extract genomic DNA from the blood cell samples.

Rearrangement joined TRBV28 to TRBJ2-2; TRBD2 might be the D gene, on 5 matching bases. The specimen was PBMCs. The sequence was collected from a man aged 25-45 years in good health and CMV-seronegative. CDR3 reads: CASSILRGENTGELFF. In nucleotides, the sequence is TGTGCCAGCAGTATCCTCCGGGGAGAGAACACCGGGGAGCTGTTTTTT.